This TCR beta chain was documented in a study of blood T cell repertoires in COVID-19. On the study more broadly: Acute and convalescent COVID-19 specimens originated in the United States, Italy and Spain. T cells, B-cell-depleted T cells, or PBMCs provided the cDNA or gDNA that served as material.

The CDR3 runs 18 residues. Losses at the gene ends were 7 bases for V and 0 bases for J; bases not matched to a gene: 10. CDR1 and CDR2 (germline): SGHAT, FQNNGV. The table came from immunoSEQ multiplex PCR; TCRdb's copy has only in-frame clones and leaves some out. The sample shows about 110,000 clones, 82% of them seen only once. The sequence was collected from a man in his sixties or seventies with acute or convalescent COVID-19. This chain links TRBV11-2 with TRBJ2-2; 11 positions agree with TRBD2. Sequences were obtained from peripheral blood. CDR3 protein: CASTLRTSGRANTGELFF. CDR3 bases: TGTGCCAGCACCTTGAGGACTAGCGGGCGAGCGAACACCGGGGAGCTGTTTTTT.